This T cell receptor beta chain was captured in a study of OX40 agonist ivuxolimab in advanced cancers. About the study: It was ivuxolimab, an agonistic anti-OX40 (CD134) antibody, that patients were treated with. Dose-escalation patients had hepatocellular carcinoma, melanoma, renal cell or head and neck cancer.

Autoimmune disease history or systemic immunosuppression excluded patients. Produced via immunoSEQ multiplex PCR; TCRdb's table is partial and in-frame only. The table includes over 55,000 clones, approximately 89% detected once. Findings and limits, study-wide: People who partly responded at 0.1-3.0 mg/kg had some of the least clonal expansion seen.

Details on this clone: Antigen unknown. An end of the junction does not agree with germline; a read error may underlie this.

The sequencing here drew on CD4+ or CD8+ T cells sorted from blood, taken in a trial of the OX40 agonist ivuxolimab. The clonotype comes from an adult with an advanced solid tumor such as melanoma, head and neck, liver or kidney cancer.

The CDR3 DNA sequence: TGTGTCAGCAGCCCGCCGGGACAGGGAAACACCGGGGAGCTGTTTTTT. It translates to CVSSPPGQGNTGELFF. J is TRBJ2-2 and V is TRBV7-9; 9 nucleotides match TRBD1. Germline CDR1 is SEHNR and CDR2 is FQNEAQ (reference sequence). The CDR3 spans 16 residues.